This T cell receptor (beta chain) was recovered during a study of blood T cell repertoires in COVID-19. For the study at large: The origin of the acute and convalescent COVID-19 samples was the United States, Italy and Spain. PBMCs, B-cell-depleted T cells, or T cells were the source of the cDNA or gDNA that made up the material.

The CDR3 totals 13 residues. V lost 3 bases, J lost 4 bases, and 9 bases lay in between. Original processing methods: The assay estimated nucleated cells by amplifying reference gene primers. Sequencing was performed with immunoSEQ multiplex PCR; in TCRdb, only in-frame clones are kept and a portion is missing. V, J and clone size derive from that table, while D and trimming were established from the DNA sequence. The sample consists of about 250,000 clones, about 85% of them appearing once. The sample was peripheral blood. The chain couples TRBV12-3 or TRBV12-4 to TRBJ1-1, with a tentative D call TRBD1 (5 bases). This clonotype originated in a man between 18 and 35 years old with active or convalescent COVID-19. CDR3 nucleotides: TGTGCCAGCAGTTTTACTGGGGCCACTGAAGCTTTCTTT. This encodes CASSFTGATEAFF.